This T cell receptor beta chain is from a study of T cell responses to AZD1222 COVID-19 vaccine. Study findings and constraints: In the spike-specific TCR repertoire, nearly half reportedly target unmutated variant regions. Vaccine-associated CD4 TCRs spanned spike, dominant at 160-218 and 743-854. Among those given AZD1222, only five to seven were seropositive at baseline.

Concerning this clone: Its antigen is not known.

The assay was immunoSEQ multiplex PCR, and TCRdb's table has in-frame clones only and misses some. The table has roughly 150,000 clones, roughly 91% seen once. The CDR3 runs 13 residues. The V and J ends lost 2 bases and 3 bases respectively, with 8 bases between them. Per germline, CDR1 KGHSH and CDR2 LQKENI. The receptor comes from an adult in good health. This chain uses TRBV18 with TRBJ2-7; no clear D gene. Sequencing used peripheral blood, obtained on day 0 of AZD1222 vaccination. This CDR3 reads CASSPGPNYEQYF. The CDR3 bases are TGTGCCAGCTCACCAGGACCCAACTACGAGCAGTACTTC.